Listed here is a single T cell receptor (beta chain). The germline gives CDR1 SGHAT, CDR2 FQNNGV. The CDR3 runs to 17 residues. V lost 3 bases and J lost 1, with 16 bases in between. The method was immunoSEQ multiplex PCR; TCRdb's version includes in-frame clones alone and lacks a portion of them. The sample records about 140,000 clones, approximately 91% being singletons. These data come from a study of control samples from healthy donors and cancer patients. The chain employs TRBV11-2 and TRBJ2-1; D is uncertain. The TCR was taken from a man between 25 and 39 years old in good health. Input material: blood. DNA for the CDR3: TGTGCCAGCAGCTTGGCTGCTATGGAGTATTCCTACAATGAGCAGTTCTTC. This codes for CASSLAAMEYSYNEQFF.